Below, 18 T cell receptor beta chains from the same sample are listed, as sequenced in a study of T-cell memory formation after mild COVID-19. TCRdb itself ran the 5' RACE reads through MiXCR, one entry per CDR3 protein. The repertoire has under 550,000 distinct CDR3 sequences, 15% to 20% of them found once; the top ten carry more than 9%. The sample taken for sequencing was PBMCs or a T cell subset sorted from them (not recorded which). These TCRs come from an adult woman who had mild COVID-19 (a few samples of this study predate the infection). Cell type and time point are not known.

This clonotype was picked up a small number of times. The chain links TRBV2 to TRBJ2-7; perhaps TRBD2 as D (5 bases). The V gene lost 3 bases and the J gene lost 1 base, with 10 bases spanning the gap. Germline CDR1 and CDR2: SNHLY and FYNNEI. The CDR3 contains 14 residues. CDR3 sequence reads: CASSEKEVSYEQYF. The DNA of the CDR3 is TGTGCCAGCAGTGAGAAGGAGGTTTCCTACGAGCAGTACTTC.

This chain connects TRBV18 to TRBJ2-2; 7 bases are a match to TRBD2. Germline V gene data show CDR1 as KGHSH and CDR2 as LQKENI. J was trimmed by 4 bases and V by 2 bases; bases with no gene match: 4. The CDR3 has 15 residues. CDR3 region: CASSPGRESTGELFF. The CDR3 bases are TGTGCCAGCTCACCAGGGCGGGAGAGCACCGGGGAGCTGTTTTTT.

The rearrangement links TRBV10-3 to TRBJ2-1; 11 nucleotides line up with TRBD2. V was clipped by 10 bases and J by 5 bases; unmatched bases: 4. The V gene's germline CDR1 is ENHRY and CDR2 SYGVKD. This CDR3 spans 13 amino acids. Here the CDR3 reads CATGLADDNEQFF. The CDR3 DNA reads TGTGCCACGGGACTAGCGGATGACAATGAGCAGTTCTTC.

The chain links TRBV29-1 to TRBJ1-1, with TRBD1 as a possible D gene (5 bases). Trimming stripped 4 bases from V and 7 bases from J, with 16 bases between. This CDR3 has 13 amino acids. Germline values: CDR1 SQVTM, CDR2 ANQGSEA. Here the CDR3 DNA reads TGCAGCGTTGGTACACACTTAAGGGGTGAAGCTTTCTTT. Its protein is CSVGTHLRGEAFF.

This chain links TRBV7-2 with TRBJ1-1; 12 nucleotides line up with TRBD1. This CDR3 is 17 amino acids long. Germline assignment: CDR1 SGHTA and CDR2 FQGNSA. J gave up 4 bases and V 4 bases, and 10 bases lay outside the gene matches. CDR3 amino acids: CASSSGTGGRTGTEAFF. CDR3 coding DNA: TGTGCCAGCAGCTCGGGGACAGGGGGCCGGACAGGCACTGAAGCTTTCTTT.

The rearrangement uses TRBV6-1 and TRBJ2-5; 11 bases line up with TRBD1. The CDR3 totals 14 residues. CDR1 and CDR2 from the germline V gene are MNHNS and SASEGT. The J segment lost 4 bases and the V segment lost 7 bases, leaving 5 bases of the junction unmatched. The CDR3 here is CASNRDRGAETQYF. As DNA, the CDR3 is TGTGCCAGCAATCGGGACAGGGGGGCAGAGACCCAGTACTTC.

There are a few counts of this clonotype. The gene calls are TRBV7-6 and TRBJ2-5; 10 nucleotides match TRBD2. CDR1 and CDR2 (germline): SGHVS, FNYEAQ. The trim removed 5 bases at V and 1 base at J, leaving 7 bases unmatched. This CDR3 spans 16 amino acids. The CDR3 coding sequence is TGTGCCAGCAGCACCGGGCTAGCGGGAGTCCAAGAGACCCAGTACTTC. Translation: CASSTGLAGVQETQYF.

The CDR3 DNA sequence: TGTGCCAGCAGCCCACGGACGCGCCCCGCGGATGAGCAGTTCTTC. It codes for CASSPRTRPADEQFF. V usage is TRBV5-5 and J usage is TRBJ2-1, with D hard to call. V gave up 4 bases and J gave up 8 bases, with 19 bases separating them. Germline lookup yields CDR1 SGHKS and CDR2 YYEKEE (reference sequence). The CDR3 totals 15 residues.

This clonotype was counted only a few times. The chain joins TRBV6-5 to TRBJ1-1; D not resolved. The V gene lost 2 bases and the J gene lost 2 bases, with 15 bases spanning the gap. The CDR3 has 16 amino acids. Per the germline V gene, CDR1 is MNHEY and CDR2 is SVGAGI. The CDR3 sequence: CASSYMAAFANTEAFF. The CDR3 DNA sequence: TGTGCCAGCAGTTACATGGCAGCCTTTGCAAACACTGAAGCTTTCTTT.

A few counts support this clonotype. The chain recombines TRBV28 with TRBJ2-7; D could derive from TRBD1 or TRBD2 (5 bases each). This CDR3 region has 14 residues. V was cut by 2 bases and J by 2 bases, with 10 bases left in between. CDR1 MDHEN and CDR2 SYDVKM come from the germline V gene. CDR3 nucleotides: TGTGCCAGCAGTTTAGAGGGGCTCCCCTACGAGCAGTACTTC. This codes for CASSLEGLPYEQYF. The variable domain in full, completed from reference TRBV28 and TRBJ2-7, reads DVKVTQSSRYLVKRTGEKVFLECVQDMDHENMFWYRQDPGLGLRLIYFSYDVKMKEKGDIPEGYSVSREKKERFSLILESASTNQTSMYLCASSLEGLPYEQYFGPGTRLTVT.

This chain links TRBV19 with TRBJ1-1; D not resolved. The length of the CDR3 is 11 residues. V dropped 5 bases and J dropped 11 bases, with 12 bases sitting between them. Germline V gene lookup returns CDR1 LNHDA and CDR2 SQIVND (reference sequence). The CDR3 bases are TGTGCCAGTAGTGACTACGGCGGGGCTTTCTTT. Translation gives CASSDYGGAFF. The full variable domain, with the rest looked up from reference TRBV19 and TRBJ1-1, is DGGITQSPKYLFRKEGQNVTLSCEQNLNHDAMYWYRQDPGQGLRLIYYSQIVNDFQKGDIAEGYSVSREKKESFPLTVTSAQKNPTAFYLCASSDYGGAFFGQGTRLTVV.

A few counts support this clonotype. The V gene is TRBV5-6, the J gene TRBJ2-7, with TRBD2 as a possible D gene (7 bases). Per the germline V gene, CDR1 is SGHDT and CDR2 is YYEEEE. CDR3 length equals 14 residues. V lost 0 bases and J 9 bases, leaving 16 bases between the germline ends. The CDR3 region is CASSLEGGGLGQYF. The CDR3 nucleotides are TGTGCCAGCAGCTTGGAAGGGGGAGGGCTTGGGCAGTACTTC.

This chain links TRBV7-9 with TRBJ2-7; maybe TRBD1 (6 bases). The germline V and J ends were trimmed by 3 bases and 6 bases, with 12 bases remaining between them. Per germline, CDR1 SEHNR and CDR2 FQNEAQ (reference sequence). The CDR3 consists of 13 residues. The CDR3 reads CASSLITGSEQYF. The CDR3 bases are TGTGCCAGCAGCTTGATCACAGGGAGCGAGCAGTACTTC. Drawing the rest from reference TRBV7-9 and TRBJ2-7, the complete variable domain is DTGVSQNPRHKITKRGQNVTFRCDPISEHNRLYWYRQTLGQGPEFLTYFQNEAQLEKSRLLSDRFSAERPKGSFSTLEIQRTEQGDSAMYLCASSLITGSEQYFGPGTRLTVT.

The rearrangement links TRBV12-5 to TRBJ1-2; D remains unclear. V lost 0 bases and J 8 bases, leaving 4 bases between the germline ends. CDR1 and CDR2 from the germline V gene are LGHNT and FRNRAP. This CDR3 has 11 residues. DNA for the CDR3: TGTGCTAGTGGTTTGGTACAGGGCTACACCTTC. Its protein product is CASGLVQGYTF.

This clonotype was seen more than once but under ten times. The chain has TRBV10-3 and TRBJ1-1; TRBD1 aligns across 9 bases. The germline gives CDR1 ENHRY, CDR2 SYGVKD. V dropped 6 bases and J dropped 10; count of bases not matched to a gene: 9. This CDR3 has 13 residues. The CDR3 nucleotides are TGTGCCATCAGCCCCGGGACAGGGAACGTAGCTTTCTTT. This sequence encodes CAISPGTGNVAFF.

The rearrangement joins TRBV6-5 to TRBJ1-4; 9 positions agree with TRBD1. The germline V gene encodes CDR1 MNHEY and CDR2 SVGAGI. The CDR3 contains 16 residues. V lost 0 bases, J lost 10 bases, and 9 bases stayed unmatched. The CDR3 DNA is TGTGCCAGCAGTTACTCGGACGGGACAGGGAGTGGAAAACTGTTTTTT. Its translation is CASSYSDGTGSGKLFF.

The CDR3 here is CSAILAGGGSEQFF. CDR3 nucleotide sequence: TGCAGTGCGATACTAGCGGGAGGGGGTAGTGAGCAGTTCTTC. The chain combines TRBV20-1 with TRBJ2-1, with 13 nucleotides matching TRBD2. This CDR3 is built from 14 residues. V gave up 6 bases and J gave up 9 bases; unmatched junction bases: 8. Germline values: CDR1 DFQATT, CDR2 SNEGSKA (reference sequence).

The J gene is TRBJ2-1, the V gene TRBV7-9; 15 bases match TRBD2. The germline V gene has CDR1 SEHNR and CDR2 FQNEAQ (reference sequence). CDR3 length: 16 residues. V gave up 6 bases and J gave up 5 bases; unmatched junction bases: 5. The CDR3 sequence is CASRTGLAGGNNEQFF. The CDR3, as DNA: TGTGCCAGCAGAACGGGACTAGCGGGAGGTAACAATGAGCAGTTCTTC.